Listed here is a single TCR beta chain. These data originate in a study of blood T cell repertoires in COVID-19. Study at large: Acute and convalescent COVID-19 specimens originated in the United States, Italy and Spain. PBMCs, B-cell-depleted T cells, or T cells were the source of the cDNA or gDNA that made up the material.

V shed 4 bases, J shed 13 bases, and the junction held 9 bases outside the gene matches. The CDR3 extends over 13 amino acids. Germline V gene data show CDR1 as MNHEY and CDR2 as SVGAGI. How the authors handled the data: Quantification of nucleated cells was approximated via reference gene primer amplification. Only in-frame clones appear in the TCRdb table, and some are missing; sequencing was by immunoSEQ multiplex PCR. That table is the source of V, J and clone size, and D and trimming were worked out from the DNA. This table has fewer than 200,000 clones, about 85% appearing once. Sequencing was carried out using peripheral blood. The V and J genes are TRBV6-5 and TRBJ2-5, with 10 bases identical to TRBD2. The receptor's source is a man in his 60s who had recovered from COVID-19. CDR3 sequence: CASSSSGGATGYF. DNA for the CDR3: TGTGCCAGCAGTTCCAGCGGGGGGGCCACTGGGTACTTC.